Sequencing of this T cell receptor beta chain was carried out in a study of CD8 T cells in ankylosing spondylitis. This clonotype was observed at least ten times. The target antigen is unknown. V was pared by 4 bases and J by 5 bases, with 9 bases of the junction left unmatched. Germline V CDR1 and CDR2: DFQATT, SNEGSKA (reference sequence). The CDR3 length is 14 residues. Study-level findings and limits: Peripheral blood samples showed relatively rare disease-linked clones, and these clones were CD8+. There was reportedly significant enrichment of clones that were disease-linked in matched ankylosing spondylitis synovial fluid. About eight highly homologous variants made up a TCR beta motif that seemed to typify ankylosing spondylitis blood.

TCRdb independently ran MiXCR on the 5' RACE reads; one entry per CDR3 protein. The sample shows more than 400,000 distinct CDR3 sequences, roughly 5.3% of them seen only once. The chain uses TRBV20-1 and TRBJ2-5, with 8 bases lining up with TRBD1. The source material was blood, either unsorted or a sorted T cell fraction (not recorded which). The receptor's source is a male donor with ankylosing spondylitis. This CDR3 is CSANSGGPAETQYF. The CDR3 nucleotides read TGCAGTGCTAATTCAGGGGGCCCGGCGGAGACCCAGTACTTC.